This T cell receptor (beta chain) derives from a study of cytomegalovirus exposure and HLA in healthy donors. Study information: From donors who were HLA-typed, an early data release held around 85 million unique TCRs.

Use of 60 Vbeta and 13 Jbeta primers characterized the PCR. Profiling relied on immunoSEQ multiplex PCR, and the TCRdb table lists in-frame clones only, not all of them. The sample lists some 93,000 clones; roughly four fifths were seen once. CDR1 and CDR2 (germline): KGHSY, FQNENV. The CDR3 consists of 18 residues. The V and J ends lost 3 bases and 8 bases, in that order; junction bases with no gene match: 17. In the case of this clone: What it binds is not known.

Study results and limitations: A later analysis by the authors found several of the most significant clusters apparently linked to common viral pathogens.

This receptor was taken from a man over 45 in good health and CMV-seronegative. This chain joins TRBV16 and TRBJ2-1; 9 bases fit TRBD2. Sequences were obtained from PBMCs. As DNA, the CDR3 is TGTGCCAGCAGCCACTGGGATTTCGGATTAGCGGGAGTGTATGAGCAGTTCTTC. This gives the protein CASSHWDFGLAGVYEQFF.